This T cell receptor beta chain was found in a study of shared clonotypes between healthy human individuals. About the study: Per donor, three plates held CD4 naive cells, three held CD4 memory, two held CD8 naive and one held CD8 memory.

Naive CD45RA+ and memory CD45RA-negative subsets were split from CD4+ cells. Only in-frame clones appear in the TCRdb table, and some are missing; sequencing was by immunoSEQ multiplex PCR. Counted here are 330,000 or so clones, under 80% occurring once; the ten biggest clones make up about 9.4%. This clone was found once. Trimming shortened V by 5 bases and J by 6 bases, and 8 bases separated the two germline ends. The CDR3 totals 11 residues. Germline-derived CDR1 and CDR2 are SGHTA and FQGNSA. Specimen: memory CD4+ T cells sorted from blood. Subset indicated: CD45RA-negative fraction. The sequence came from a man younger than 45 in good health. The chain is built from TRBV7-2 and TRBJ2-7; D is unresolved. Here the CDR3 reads CASSRDVEQYF. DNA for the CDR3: TGTGCCAGCAGCAGAGACGTCGAGCAGTACTTC.